This TCR beta chain was recovered during a study of regulatory T cells in long-lasting Graves disease. In building TCR beta libraries, iRepertoire HTBI primers were used together with Arm-PCR of CDR3 regions. Using its own MiXCR run on the multiplex PCR reads, TCRdb lists one record per CDR3 protein. The data show roughly 490,000 distinct CDR3 sequences, under 25% seen once. The CDR3 spans 17 residues. V gave up 3 bases and J gave up 0 bases, with 12 bases separating them. This clonotype was recorded many times. The sample's time point: persistent/refractory GD, antithyroid drugs over 5 years with positive TRAb. TCR sequences were obtained from RNA taken from PBMCs.

The genes are TRBV12-3 or TRBV12-4 and TRBJ1-6, with D possibly matching TRBD1 (5 bases). The sequenced sample was peripheral blood mononuclear cells (PBMCs), obtained when the disease was refractory, from a patient treated with antithyroid drugs. The sequence came from a female donor with Graves disease. CDR3 sequence reads: CASSLGPPSSYNSPLHF. The CDR3 nucleotides read TGTGCCAGCAGTTTGGGACCGCCGAGCTCCTATAATTCACCCCTCCACTTT.